Below, 13 T cell receptor beta chains from the same sample are listed, as sequenced in a study of CD8 T cells in Susac syndrome. Reverse transcription of roughly 0.5 to 1 ug RNA was performed with random hexamers. Each CDR3 protein is one row after TCRdb ran MiXCR on the immunoSEQ multiplex PCR reads. The profile shows about 250,000 distinct CDR3 sequences, about 94% of them singletons. Specimen: CD4+ T cells from PBMCs. The receptors shown here come from a human donor with multiple sclerosis.

J is TRBJ2-7 and V is TRBV27; 12 nucleotides match TRBD2. Unmatched junction bases numbered 9, after V lost 4 bases and J lost 5 bases. This CDR3 spans 16 amino acids. CDR1 and CDR2 from the germline V gene are MNHEY and SMNVEV (reference sequence). DNA of the CDR3: TGTGCCAGCAGTTCTAGGGGACTAGCGGGCTTTCACGAGCAGTACTTC. Protein product: CASSSRGLAGFHEQYF.

CDR3: CASRKSALNTEAFF. CDR3 DNA sequence: TGTGCCAGCAGGAAGAGTGCCCTGAACACTGAAGCTTTCTTT. V and J are TRBV6-2 or TRBV6-3 and TRBJ1-1; unclear D gene. Germline V CDR1 and CDR2: MNHEY, SVGEGT. This CDR3 contains 14 residues. V shed 6 bases and J shed 0 bases, with 11 bases lying between them.

The chain carries TRBV2 and TRBJ1-2; unclear D gene. Trimming removed 7 bases from V and 2 bases from J, with 11 bases in between. CDR1 is SNHLY, CDR2 FYNNEI, per germline. The CDR3 runs 13 residues. CDR3 residues: CASKETTNYGYTF. In DNA form, the CDR3 reads TGTGCCAGCAAGGAGACAACCAACTATGGCTACACCTTC.

This clonotype appeared a few times. This chain joins TRBV19 and TRBJ2-2; 11 nucleotides line up with TRBD1. CDR3 length: 15 residues. Losses at the gene ends were 6 bases for V and 9 bases for J; bases not matched to a gene: 9. CDR1 and CDR2 from the germline V gene are LNHDA and SQIVND (reference sequence). Here the CDR3 DNA reads TGTGCCAGTAGCCCAGGACAGGGGGCGCCCCGGGAGCTGTTTTTT. Protein: CASSPGQGAPRELFF.

The V gene is TRBV5-1, the J gene TRBJ1-1; tentative D call: TRBD1 (5 bases). The CDR3 is 14 residues long. V dropped 0 bases and J dropped 3 bases, with 9 bases sitting between them. CDR1 and CDR2 (germline): SGHRS, YFSETQ. CDR3 region: CASSLGGTDTEAFF. The CDR3 DNA sequence: TGCGCCAGCAGCTTGGGGGGGACGGACACTGAAGCTTTCTTT.

The chain has TRBV27 and TRBJ1-5, with D unclear. The CDR3 is made up of 12 amino acids. Germline CDR1 is MNHEY and CDR2 is SMNVEV (reference sequence). V lost 4 bases to trimming and J lost 9 bases, with 10 bases between them. CDR3 residues: CASSSPGGPQHF. The CDR3 DNA follows: TGTGCCAGCAGTTCCCCGGGCGGGCCCCAGCATTTT.

The chain employs TRBV28 and TRBJ1-3, with 8 positions matching TRBD1. The V and J ends lost 6 bases and 4 bases, in that order; junction bases with no gene match: 8. This CDR3 is built from 15 residues. The V gene's germline CDR1 is MDHEN and CDR2 SYDVKM. The CDR3 region is CASSSPTGVGNTIYF. The CDR3 DNA sequence: TGTGCCAGCAGCTCCCCGACAGGGGTGGGAAACACCATATATTTT.

The chain uses TRBV29-1 and TRBJ1-3; no clear D. Germline CDR1 is SQVTM and CDR2 is ANQGSEA. Trimming stripped 2 bases from V and 4 bases from J, with 9 bases between. The CDR3 loop spans 13 amino acids. This CDR3 reads CSVETRLGNTIYF. Written as DNA, the CDR3 is TGCAGCGTTGAAACGCGCCTGGGAAACACCATATATTTT.

The chain links TRBV6-1 to TRBJ2-1, with D perhaps TRBD2 (7 bases). The CDR3 is 17 residues long. The germline V and J ends were trimmed by 6 bases and 0 bases, with 18 bases remaining between them. The germline CDR1 and CDR2 sequences are MNHNS and SASEGT. The CDR3 region is CASRGGLSTSSYNEQFF. CDR3 bases: TGTGCCAGCAGAGGGGGACTAAGTACCAGCTCCTACAATGAGCAGTTCTTC.

The chain has TRBV30 and TRBJ2-1; tentative D call: TRBD1 (5 bases). Germline V lookup: CDR1 GTSNPN, CDR2 SVGIG (reference sequence). The CDR3 loop spans 13 amino acids. V lost 0 bases, J lost 7 bases, and 10 bases lay in between. CDR3 nucleotide sequence: TGTGCCTGGAGTGTGGGGCGCAAGAATGAGCAGTTCTTC. This codes for CAWSVGRKNEQFF.

The chain recombines TRBV12-3 or TRBV12-4 with TRBJ1-2, with D unresolved. The length of the CDR3 is 15 residues. The germline V and J ends were trimmed by 3 bases and 0 bases, with 11 bases remaining between them. Written as DNA, the CDR3 is TGTGCCAGCAGTTTGGGTCAGGCTGCTAACTATGGCTACACCTTC. Translating gives CASSLGQAANYGYTF.

V and J are TRBV27 and TRBJ1-2; D gene uncertain. Trimming removed 5 bases from V and 0 bases from J, with 13 bases in between. CDR1 and CDR2 from the germline V gene are MNHEY and SMNVEV (reference sequence). CDR3 size: 15 residues. DNA of the CDR3: TGTGCCAGCAGTACCCGGCCGTTAGCTAACTATGGCTACACCTTC. Residues: CASSTRPLANYGYTF.

In its sample, this clonotype was seen many times. One end of the junction is discordant with germline, which a read error may explain. V gene TRBV5-1 combines with J gene TRBJ2-3; D unresolved. This CDR3 contains 11 residues. Germline CDR1 SGHRS, CDR2 YFSETQ. DNA of the CDR3: TGTGCCAGCAGTTTAGAAGATACGCAGTATTTT. This codes for CASSLEDTQYF.